This TCR beta chain was recovered during a study of blood T cell repertoires in COVID-19. Across the whole study: Sites in the United States, Italy and Spain provided acute and convalescent COVID-19 samples.

The CDR3 contains 13 residues. V lost 2 bases to trimming and J lost 1 base, with 6 bases between them. Germline-derived CDR1 and CDR2 are KGHSH and LQKENI. Patients in Seattle were enrolled during active infection, then followed longitudinally. As handled by the study authors: Amplification from reference gene primers served as the basis for estimated nucleated cell counts. Libraries were prepared by immunoSEQ multiplex PCR; TCRdb keeps only in-frame clonotypes and omits some of them. The D gene and trimming were derived from the DNA, and the V and J assignments and clone size from that table. Here the sample spans some 200,000 clones, 83% being singletons.

This sequence originates from a woman between 25 and 40 years old with COVID-19, enrolled during active disease. The V call is TRBV18, the J call TRBJ2-7; no reliable D call. Source material: peripheral blood. The CDR3 bases are TGTGCCAGCTCACCAGTTCAGTCCTACGAGCAGTACTTC. The encoded protein is CASSPVQSYEQYF.